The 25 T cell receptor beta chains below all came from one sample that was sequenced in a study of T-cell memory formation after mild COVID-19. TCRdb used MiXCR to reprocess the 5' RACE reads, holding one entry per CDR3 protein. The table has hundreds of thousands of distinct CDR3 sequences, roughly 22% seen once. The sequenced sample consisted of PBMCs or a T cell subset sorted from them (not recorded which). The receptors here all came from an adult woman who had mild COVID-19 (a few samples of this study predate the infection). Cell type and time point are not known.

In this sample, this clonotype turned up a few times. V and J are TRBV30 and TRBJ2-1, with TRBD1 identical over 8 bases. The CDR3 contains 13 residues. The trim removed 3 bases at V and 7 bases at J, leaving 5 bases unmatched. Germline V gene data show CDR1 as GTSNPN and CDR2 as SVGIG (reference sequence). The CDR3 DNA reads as TGTGCCTGGAGCAGGGGGCTAGGTAATGAGCAGTTCTTC. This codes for CAWSRGLGNEQFF.

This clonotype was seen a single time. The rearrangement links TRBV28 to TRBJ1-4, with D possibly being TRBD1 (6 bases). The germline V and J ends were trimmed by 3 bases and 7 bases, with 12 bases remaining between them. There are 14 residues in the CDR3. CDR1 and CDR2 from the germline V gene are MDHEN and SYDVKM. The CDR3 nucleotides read TGTGCCAGCAGTTTTTCGGGGGCGGGTGAAAAACTGTTTTTT. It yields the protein CASSFSGAGEKLFF. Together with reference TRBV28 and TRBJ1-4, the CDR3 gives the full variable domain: DVKVTQSSRYLVKRTGEKVFLECVQDMDHENMFWYRQDPGLGLRLIYFSYDVKMKEKGDIPEGYSVSREKKERFSLILESASTNQTSMYLCASSFSGAGEKLFFGSGTQLSVL.

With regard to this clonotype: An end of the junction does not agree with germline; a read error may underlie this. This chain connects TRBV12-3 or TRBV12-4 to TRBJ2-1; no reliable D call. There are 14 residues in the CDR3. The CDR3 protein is CAGSFPSRSSEQFF. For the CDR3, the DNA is TGTGCCGGCAGTTTCCCCTCTAGGTCTAGTGAGCAGTTCTTC.

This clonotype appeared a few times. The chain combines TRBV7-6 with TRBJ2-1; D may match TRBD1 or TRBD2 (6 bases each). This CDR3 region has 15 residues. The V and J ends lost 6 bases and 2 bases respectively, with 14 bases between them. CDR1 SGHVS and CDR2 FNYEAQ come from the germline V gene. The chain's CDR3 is CASSTLGGPYNEQFF. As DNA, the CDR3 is TGTGCCAGCAGTACCCTAGGGGGGCCCTACAATGAGCAGTTCTTC.

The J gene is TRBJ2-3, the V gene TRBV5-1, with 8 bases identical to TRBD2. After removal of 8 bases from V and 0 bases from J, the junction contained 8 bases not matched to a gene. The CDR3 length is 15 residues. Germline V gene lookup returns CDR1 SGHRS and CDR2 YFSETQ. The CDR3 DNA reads TGCGCCAGGTGTACTAGCGGAACTAGCACAGATACGCAGTATTTT. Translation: CARCTSGTSTDTQYF.

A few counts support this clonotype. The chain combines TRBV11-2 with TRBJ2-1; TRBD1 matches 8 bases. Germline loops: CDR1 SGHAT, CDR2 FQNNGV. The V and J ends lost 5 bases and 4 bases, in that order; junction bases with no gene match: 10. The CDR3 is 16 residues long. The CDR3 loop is CASSTRTGRGYNEQFF. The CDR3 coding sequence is TGTGCCAGCAGCACCCGGACAGGGCGAGGGTACAATGAGCAGTTCTTC.

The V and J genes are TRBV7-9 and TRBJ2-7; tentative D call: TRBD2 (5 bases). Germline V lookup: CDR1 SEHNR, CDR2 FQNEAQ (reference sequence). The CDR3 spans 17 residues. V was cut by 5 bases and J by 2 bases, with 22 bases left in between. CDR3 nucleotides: TGTGCCAGCAGCCCCCGGCCGGGGAGCGGCGTCGCCTACGAGCAGTACTTC. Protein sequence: CASSPRPGSGVAYEQYF.

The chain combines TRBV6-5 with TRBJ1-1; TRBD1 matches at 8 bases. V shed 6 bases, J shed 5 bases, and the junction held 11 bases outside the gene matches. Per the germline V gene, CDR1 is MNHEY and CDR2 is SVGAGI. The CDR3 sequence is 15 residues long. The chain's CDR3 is CASRPPGQGGTEAFF. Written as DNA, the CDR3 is TGTGCCAGCAGACCCCCTGGACAGGGTGGGACTGAAGCTTTCTTT.

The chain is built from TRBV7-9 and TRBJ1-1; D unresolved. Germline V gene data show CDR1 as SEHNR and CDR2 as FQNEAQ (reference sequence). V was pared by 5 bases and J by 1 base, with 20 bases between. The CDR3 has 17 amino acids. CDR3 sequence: CASSTSRGRTGNTEAFF. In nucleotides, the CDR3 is TGTGCCAGCAGCACCTCGCGAGGAAGGACGGGGAACACTGAAGCTTTCTTT.

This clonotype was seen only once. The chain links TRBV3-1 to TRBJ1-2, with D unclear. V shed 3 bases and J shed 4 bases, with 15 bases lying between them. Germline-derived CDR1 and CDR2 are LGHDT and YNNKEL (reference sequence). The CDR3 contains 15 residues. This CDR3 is CASSHSTKGPYGYTF. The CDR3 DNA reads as TGTGCCAGCAGCCATTCTACCAAAGGGCCCTATGGCTACACCTTC.

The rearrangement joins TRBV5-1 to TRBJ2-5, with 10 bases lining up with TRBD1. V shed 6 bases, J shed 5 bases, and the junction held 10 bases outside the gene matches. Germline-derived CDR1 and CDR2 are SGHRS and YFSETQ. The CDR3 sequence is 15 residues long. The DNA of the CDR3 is TGCGCCAGCACAACCGGGACAGGGGTCGAGGAGACCCAGTACTTC. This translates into CASTTGTGVEETQYF.

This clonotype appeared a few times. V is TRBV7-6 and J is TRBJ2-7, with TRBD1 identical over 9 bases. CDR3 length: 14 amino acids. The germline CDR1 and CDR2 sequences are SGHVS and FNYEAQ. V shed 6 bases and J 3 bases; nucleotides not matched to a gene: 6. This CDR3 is CASSTGTGFYEQYF. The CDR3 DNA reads TGTGCCAGCAGTACCGGGACAGGGTTCTACGAGCAGTACTTC.

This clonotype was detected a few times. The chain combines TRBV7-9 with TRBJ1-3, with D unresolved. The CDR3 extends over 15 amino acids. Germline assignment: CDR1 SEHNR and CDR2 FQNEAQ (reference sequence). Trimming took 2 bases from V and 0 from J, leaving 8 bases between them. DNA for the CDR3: TGTGCCAGCAGCTTAAGGACGGACTCTGGAAACACCATATATTTT. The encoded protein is CASSLRTDSGNTIYF.

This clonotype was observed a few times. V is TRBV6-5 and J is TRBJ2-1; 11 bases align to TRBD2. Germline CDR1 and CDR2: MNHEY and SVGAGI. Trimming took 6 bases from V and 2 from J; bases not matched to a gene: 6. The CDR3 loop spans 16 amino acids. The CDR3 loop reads CASRRSGLAAYNEQFF. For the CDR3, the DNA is TGTGCCAGCAGACGATCGGGACTAGCGGCCTACAATGAGCAGTTCTTC.

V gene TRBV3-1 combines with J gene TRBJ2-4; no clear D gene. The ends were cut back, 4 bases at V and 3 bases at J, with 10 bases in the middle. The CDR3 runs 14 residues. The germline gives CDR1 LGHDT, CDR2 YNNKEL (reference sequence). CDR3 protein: CASSLLTRKNIQYF. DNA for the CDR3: TGTGCCAGCAGCCTCCTTACCCGCAAAAACATTCAGTACTTC.

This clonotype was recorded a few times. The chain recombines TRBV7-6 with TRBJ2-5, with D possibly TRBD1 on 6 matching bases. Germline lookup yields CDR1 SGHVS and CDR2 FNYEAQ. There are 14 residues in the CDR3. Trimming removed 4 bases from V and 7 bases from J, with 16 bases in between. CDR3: CASSSSGAQGTQYF. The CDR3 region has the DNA TGTGCCAGCAGCTCTTCAGGGGCGCAGGGGACCCAGTACTTC. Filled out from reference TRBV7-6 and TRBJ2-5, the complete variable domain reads GAGVSQSPRYKVTKRGQDVALRCDPISGHVSLYWYRQALGQGPEFLTYFNYEAQQDKSGLPNDRFSAERPEGSISTLTIQRTEQRDSAMYRCASSSSGAQGTQYFGPGTRLLVL.

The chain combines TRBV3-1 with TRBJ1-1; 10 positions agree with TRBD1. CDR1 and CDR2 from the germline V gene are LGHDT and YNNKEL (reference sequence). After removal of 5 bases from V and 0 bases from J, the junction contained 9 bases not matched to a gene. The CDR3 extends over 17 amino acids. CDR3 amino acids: CASSDRGRRGMNTEAFF. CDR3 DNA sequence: TGTGCCAGCAGCGACAGGGGGCGCAGAGGAATGAACACTGAAGCTTTCTTT. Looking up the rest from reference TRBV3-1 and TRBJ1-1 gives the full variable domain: DTAVSQTPKYLVTQMGNDKSIKCEQNLGHDTMYWYKQDSKKFLKIMFSYNNKELIINETVPNRFSPKSPDKAHLNLHINSLELGDSAVYFCASSDRGRRGMNTEAFFGQGTRLTVV.

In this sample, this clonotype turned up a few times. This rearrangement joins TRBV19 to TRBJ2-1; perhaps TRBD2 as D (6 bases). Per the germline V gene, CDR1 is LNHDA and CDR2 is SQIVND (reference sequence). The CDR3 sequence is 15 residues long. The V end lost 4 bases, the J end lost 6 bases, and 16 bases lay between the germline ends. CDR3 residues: CASSNQAGSINEQFF. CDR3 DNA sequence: TGTGCCAGTAGTAATCAGGCCGGGAGCATCAATGAGCAGTTCTTC.

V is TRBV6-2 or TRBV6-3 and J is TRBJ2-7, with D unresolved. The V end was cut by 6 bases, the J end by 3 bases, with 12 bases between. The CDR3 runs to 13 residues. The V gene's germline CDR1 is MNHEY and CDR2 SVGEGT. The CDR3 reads CASRDPVDYEQYF. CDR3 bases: TGTGCCAGCAGAGACCCCGTCGACTACGAGCAGTACTTC.

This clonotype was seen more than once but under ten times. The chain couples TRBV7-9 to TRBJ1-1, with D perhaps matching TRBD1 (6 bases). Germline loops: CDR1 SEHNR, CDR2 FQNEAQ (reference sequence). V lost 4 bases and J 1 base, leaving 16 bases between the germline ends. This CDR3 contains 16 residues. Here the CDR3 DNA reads TGTGCCAGCAGCTCACCCTGGGGGCTCACGAACACTGAAGCTTTCTTT. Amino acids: CASSSPWGLTNTEAFF.

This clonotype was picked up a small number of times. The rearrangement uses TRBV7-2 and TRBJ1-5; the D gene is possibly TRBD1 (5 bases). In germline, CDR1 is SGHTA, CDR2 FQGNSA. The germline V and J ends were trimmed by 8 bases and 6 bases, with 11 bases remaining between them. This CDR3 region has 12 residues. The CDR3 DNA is TGTGCCAGCGGGGCCTTCGGTCAGCCCCAGCATTTT. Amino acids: CASGAFGQPQHF.

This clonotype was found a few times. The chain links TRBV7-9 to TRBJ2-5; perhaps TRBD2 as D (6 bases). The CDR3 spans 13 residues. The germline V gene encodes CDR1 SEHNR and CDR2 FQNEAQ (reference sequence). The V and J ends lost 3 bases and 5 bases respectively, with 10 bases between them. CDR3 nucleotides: TGTGCCAGCAGCTTCTCGCGGGACGAGACCCAGTACTTC. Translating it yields CASSFSRDETQYF.

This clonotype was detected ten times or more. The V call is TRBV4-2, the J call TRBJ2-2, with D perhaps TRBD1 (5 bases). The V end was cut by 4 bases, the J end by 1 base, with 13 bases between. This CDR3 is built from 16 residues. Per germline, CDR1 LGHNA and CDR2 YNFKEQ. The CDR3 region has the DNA TGTGCCAGCAGCCCGCAAGGGGCGGAGAACACCGGGGAGCTGTTTTTT. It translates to CASSPQGAENTGELFF.

CDR3 region: CASSTGLAGGLDIQYF. For the CDR3, the DNA is TGCGCCAGCAGCACAGGACTAGCGGGGGGGTTGGACATTCAGTACTTC. The chain joins TRBV5-1 to TRBJ2-4; TRBD2 matches at 15 bases. The CDR3 is made up of 16 amino acids. V shed 4 bases, J shed 8 bases, and the junction held 7 bases outside the gene matches. CDR1 SGHRS and CDR2 YFSETQ come from the germline V gene.

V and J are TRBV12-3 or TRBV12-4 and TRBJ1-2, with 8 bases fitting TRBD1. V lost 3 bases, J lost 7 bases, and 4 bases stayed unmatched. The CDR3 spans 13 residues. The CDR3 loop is CASSFRGQGGYTF. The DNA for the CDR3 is TGTGCCAGCAGTTTCAGGGGGCAGGGTGGCTACACCTTC.